This entry features one T cell receptor beta chain sequence. CDR3 length: 15 amino acids. V lost 2 bases to trimming and J lost 1 base, with 10 bases between them. The germline gives CDR1 SNHLY, CDR2 FYNNEI. TCRdb's table, derived via immunoSEQ multiplex PCR, lists solely in-frame clones and lacks some. The sample consists of around 14,000 clones, 84% of them appearing once. The sample comes from a study of technical replicates of blood from several donors. The sequenced sample was PBMCs. The sequence came from a human donor in good health. V and J are TRBV2 and TRBJ2-3, with a tentative D call TRBD1 (6 bases). CDR3 residues: CASSEQGFGTDTQYF. In nucleotides, the CDR3 is TGTGCCAGCAGTGAACAGGGGTTTGGCACAGATACGCAGTATTTT.